This T cell receptor (beta chain) stems from a study of T cell responses to AZD1222 COVID-19 vaccine (dated by TCRdb to the early 2020s). In terms of the full investigation: TCR sequencing covered more than 230 trial participants: some 210 given two doses of AZD1222 and around 26 given two doses of MenACWY control vaccine. Enrollment into the trials was organized by age into subgroups of 18-55, 56-69 and 70-plus years, and those subgroups contained roughly 140, 27 and 60 TCR-sequenced participants, respectively.

The germline V and J ends show losses of 0 bases and 2 bases respectively, and no gene match explains 0 bases of the junction. CDR1 and CDR2, per the germline V gene (reference sequence), are SEHNR and FQNEAQ. From the cysteine up to the phenylalanine, the CDR3 has a length of 14 residues. Only the CDR3 part of the read is kept: 42 bases, read in frame from the first base. The CDR3 regions of human TCRbeta chains were analyzed by immunosequencing. Under the source paper's analysis protocol: Repertoire TCRs were matched against a reference library of SARS-CoV-2-specific TCRs generated with the MIRA antigen-specificity platform. Breadth meant the fraction of unique TCRs that were SARS-CoV-2-associated, whereas depth meant the fraction of total T cells that were SARS-CoV-2-associated. Using the MIRA data, each spike-specific TCR was mapped to the spike region that the TCR reacts to and placed in a CD4 or CD8 class. Log10-transformed breadth and depth values were compared by one-way ANOVA with Sidak's multiple comparisons tests. TCRdb took over this immuneACCESS table, retaining in-frame rearrangements with V and J assigned. Such tables are incomplete; in checked studies, under half of the missing clones stem from an unresolved V gene, and the remainder is unexplained. V and J calls and clone size are those listed in that table; D and trimming were worked out from the DNA. The sample has more than 150,000 clones on record, nearly 95% of them singletons. The top ten clones comprise approximately 1.9% of the sample.

Points the paper makes about the study in general: Reportedly, almost half of the unique spike-specific TCRs recognized epitopes lying outside the regions that are mutated in the B.1.351 and B.1.1.7 variants. A significant rise in spike-specific TCR breadth and depth was observed after two AZD1222 doses relative to day 0 and relative to MenACWY recipients. No day 14 peak-response samples were available, so repertoires were characterized only after the peak T cell response. Only a handful of AZD1222 recipients were SARS-CoV-2 seropositive at baseline, limiting conclusions about previously exposed vaccinees. In the small 56-69-year group, the increase in depth fell short of significance, most likely because of low power. The vaccine-associated CD4 TCRs covered the entire spike protein, and the dominant responses fell in regions 160-218 and 743-854. Participants were mostly white British and included more females than males, and it was suggested by the authors that clonal diversity may have been underestimated.

Interpreted using the paper, the time point label stands for: about 28 days (+/-7) after the second vaccine dose. AZD1222 recipients given second doses at about 4 weeks or at about 12 weeks were pooled, since spike-specific TCR depth and breadth were not found to differ between the two schedules. Vaccinee samples were obtained from the UK trials COV001 and COV002, which included a single-blind randomized controlled phase 2/3 trial of AZD1222 (ChAdOx1 nCoV-19) in healthy adults. For TCRbeta chain sequencing, PBMC samples were collected from trial participants at day 0 and at day 28 after the second dose. About this clone itself: Its cognate antigen has yet to be identified. Within one base of it there is no much larger clone, and no base qualities were kept.

The sequence was collected from an adult who received the AZD1222 COVID-19 vaccine. The chain is encoded by TRBV7-9 joined to TRBJ1-2, with 7 central nucleotides matching TRBD1. The sample was peripheral blood, taken 28 days after the second AZD1222 dose. The CDR3 protein sequence reads: CASSLAGGNYGYTF. The DNA sequence reads TGTGCCAGCAGCTTAGCAGGGGGCAACTATGGCTACACCTTC.